This TCR beta chain was recovered during a study of shared clonotypes between healthy human individuals (TCRdb year 2020). Concerning the study at large: Three men and two women, aged 18 to 49 years, made up the cohort. Per donor, three plates each were used for CD4 naive and CD4 memory, two for CD8 naive, and one for CD8 memory. To estimate repertoire size and how much clonotypes are shared between individuals, the study performed deep sequencing of blood TCR repertoires from about five healthy adults. To increase sequencing depth and limit assay-specific biases, TCR repertoire library preparation and sequencing were carried out by different laboratories using diverse techniques. Per donor, leukapheresis produced somewhere between about 0.8 and 9 billion PBMCs.

Using the deep immunoSEQ assay, multiplex PCR amplified TCR CDR3 regions from genomic DNA. For each cell subset, the extracted genomic DNA was distributed evenly across all wells of several immunoSEQ 96-well plates, and each plate served as one replicate. Each replicate PCR for sorted subsets received roughly 200 ng genomic DNA, equal to 30,000 or so T cell genomes. Purified libraries were quantified with a Qubit 3.0 fluorometer, sized on a Bioanalyzer 2100, and re-quantified with the KAPA Library Quantification kit. A separate single-read 150-cycle Illumina NextSeq 550 flow cell was used to sequence each immunoSEQ 96-well plate. As for the authors' bioinformatics: Because the immunoSEQ output held only junctional sequences and lacked quality scores, the filtering could not match the filtering applied to full-length reads. Sequences were annotated with PyIR, a Python wrapper for IgBLAST v1.9, using IMGT germline references to assign V/J genes and CDR3. Reads were filtered out if the reads had weak V/J assignments (E-value above 1e-6), no CDR3, stop codons, out-of-frame junctions, or ambiguous translated residues. V3J clonotypes were defined as sequences sharing an identical inferred V gene, J gene, and CDR3 amino acid sequence. The percentage overlap between two repertoires was calculated by dividing the number of shared unique clonotypes by the size of the smaller repertoire. Three approaches were used to assess repertoire richness: RTK rarefaction, the Chao1 estimator, and Recon v2.1 estimates of unobserved clonotypes. For all TCRbeta clonotypes obtained by the gDNA method from four donors, generation probabilities were computed with OLGA. TCRdb mirrors the immuneACCESS table, restricted to in-frame sequences. Some clones are absent from its copies; in checked studies, under half trace to an unresolved V gene, and the reason for the others is unknown. The V and J calls and the clone size are those of that table, but D and trimming were determined from the DNA. This sample is represented by 700,000 or so clones; around 72% of them were singletons. The biggest ten clones account for about 2% of the sample.

Points the paper makes about the study in general: Larger estimated clonotype richness was generally found for naive subsets than for memory subsets. Even with the large sequencing depth, rarefaction of the sorted-subset datasets indicated that sequencing was incomplete. Because the study included only a small number of donors, the genetic and exposure-history diversity represented was limited. Across a few donors, 4.5% to 6.5% of naive CD4, approximately 4% of naive CD8, about 2.3% of memory CD4, and 0.4% of memory CD8 clonotypes were shared. Compared with non-shared clonotypes, clonotypes shared by all four sorted-subset donors had higher generation probabilities. Only blood was sampled, and tissue TCR repertoires likely differ from those in blood. Based on pairwise subsampling, the degree of clonotype sharing among donors was expected to be affected by sequencing depth.

CDR1 and CDR2 are drawn from the germline V gene: SGDLS, YYNGEE. V ends up 0 bases short and J 3 bases short, with an unmatched junction base count of 6. From its cysteine to its phenylalanine, the CDR3 spans 15 amino acids. Only the CDR3 DNA is retained, 45 bases long and in frame from the first base. The donors were healthy, HIV-negative adults with no recently reported acute infections or vaccinations. Every donor was a Caucasian adult residing in Nashville, Tennessee, USA. CD4+ T cells were enriched through magnetic negative selection, after which naive cells were positively selected on CD45RA and the remaining negative fraction served as the memory subset. Blood was collected by leukapheresis, and PBMCs were isolated by Ficoll-Histopaque density gradient centrifugation and then cryopreserved in liquid nitrogen vapor phase. Analytical flow cytometry was used to check the purity and quantity of every magnetically sorted T cell population. Genomic DNA was isolated from every sorted fraction and measured by UV absorbance on a Nanodrop 2000c.

In the case of this clone: The clone's antigen remains unknown. There are no base qualities to consult, and no much larger clone falls within one base.

The sequence was obtained from a woman in her twenties or thirties in good health. The sequence is built from TRBV9 and TRBJ2-7; TRBD2 matches 7 bases in the middle. Sequenced input: memory CD4+ T cells sorted from blood. The intended sense of this specimen's cell subset or site label: CD45RA-negative fraction. The CDR3 in this case is CASSVGVTSVYEQYF. Read as DNA, the sequence is TGTGCCAGCAGCGTAGGAGTCACTAGCGTCTACGAGCAGTACTTC.